This T cell receptor beta chain was recovered during a study of blood T cell repertoires in COVID-19 (TCRdb year 2020). As for the study more broadly: Samples from collaborators originated in the United States, Italy and Spain and spanned both the acute and convalescent phases of COVID-19. The material from the prospective study consisted of cDNA or gDNA derived from T cells, B-cell-depleted T cells, or PBMCs. The dataset comprised deeply sampled blood TCRbeta repertoires from subjects exposed to, actively infected with, or recovered from COVID-19. The repertoires were released in a freely available public database meant as a resource for research on the immune response to SARS-CoV-2. The samples were drawn from the first 160 participants of the ongoing ImmuneRACE study and from 1,254 subjects provided by 6 global collaborators. The sample metadata nearly always contained a de-identified subject ID, COVID-19 status, age in years and sex. Where HLA class I and class II types were available, the types were taken from metadata supplied by the sample provider, not from assay-based typing. Broad study findings and their caveats: How much clinical and demographic metadata was included differed by source and by participant, and the metadata was provided uncurated.

According to the germline V gene (reference sequence), CDR1 reads SGHKS and CDR2 reads YYEKEE. V sheds 0 bases and J sheds 3 bases, leaving 13 bases between their ends. The cysteine opens and the phenylalanine closes a CDR3 of 16 amino acids. Kept here is only the CDR3 DNA, which spans 48 bases and is read in frame from base 1. With regard to this clone: Its antigen remains undetermined. Within one base of it there is no much larger clone, and no base qualities were kept.

The immunoSEQ Assay, a bias-controlled multiplex PCR, was used to amplify TCRbeta CDR3 regions from genomic DNA. In the paper's pipeline: Within the assay, amplification of reference gene primers was used to estimate how many nucleated cells each sample contained. To quantify the absolute abundance of each unique TCRbeta CDR3 rearrangement, sequence reads were collapsed and filtered. For each sample, productive Simpson clonality was calculated as the square root of Simpson's diversity index across productive rearrangements. The source is immuneACCESS, and TCRdb retained only in-frame sequences with V and J called. Part of the clones is not carried over; for the studies checked, unresolved V genes explain less than half of this, and the remainder is unexplained. That table furnishes V, J and clone size, whereas the DNA furnished D and trimming. The sample profile shows 150,000 to 190,000 clones; around 84% of them were found once. The ten largest clones capture more than 5.5% of the sample.

Participants in the prospective study were aged roughly 18 to 90 years, lived in some 24 United States geographic areas, and enrolled through a virtual design. To assign participants to cohorts, the prospective study relied on clinical history that participants themselves reported in a screening survey and a study questionnaire. ImmuneRACE Cohort 3 recovered participants were defined by two consecutive negative NP/OP PCR tests, healthcare professional clearance, or symptom resolution. Each participant in the prospective study had whole blood, serum and a nasopharyngeal or oropharyngeal swab collected by mobile phlebotomists. Prospective study participants could optionally give additional blood draws and questionnaires over an approximately two-month period. Before DNA extraction, prospective study blood samples were shipped either frozen or at room temperature.

The source is a man in his fifties or sixties who had recovered from COVID-19. The chain links TRBV5-5 with TRBJ1-3, with TRBD1 as a weak D call on 5 bases. Sequenced input: PBMCs or T cells enriched from blood (not recorded which). The CDR3 protein: CASSLAGGAGGNTIYF. The bases read TGTGCCAGCAGCTTGGCTGGAGGGGCTGGTGGAAACACCATATATTTT.